Following are 26 T cell receptor beta chains from one sample sequenced in a study of monozygotic twins with inflammatory bowel disease. Each CDR3 protein gets one entry in TCRdb, which reprocessed the 5' RACE reads and gives no DNA. This repertoire includes 300,000 to 350,000 distinct CDR3 sequences. Sequencing used blood. The receptors derive from a human donor with ulcerative colitis or Crohn's disease, or a healthy co-twin of an affected twin (not recorded which).

J is TRBJ2-7 and V is TRBV2; no DNA is available, so the TRBD1 call from TCRdb remains unchecked. Germline assignment: CDR1 SNHLY and CDR2 FYNNEI. The CDR3 covers 14 residues. The CDR3 is CASRGDRVPYEQYF.

The gene calls are TRBV5-1 and TRBJ1-2; TCRdb gives TRBD1 as the D gene, but with no DNA this cannot be confirmed. Germline loops: CDR1 SGHRS, CDR2 YFSETQ. The CDR3 consists of 16 residues. The CDR3: CASSLGPGSPNYGYTF.

V is TRBV28 and J is TRBJ2-3; TCRdb's D call of TRBD2 is untestable without DNA. This CDR3 region has 14 residues. Per the germline V gene, CDR1 is MDHEN and CDR2 is SYDVKM. This CDR3 is CASTSSGSTDTQYF.

CDR3: CASSLNVKGVLEQYF. The chain couples TRBV5-4 to TRBJ2-7. The CDR3 totals 15 residues. Germline V lookup: CDR1 SGHNT, CDR2 YYREEE (reference sequence).

The J gene is TRBJ2-1, the V gene TRBV20-1. This CDR3 is 14 amino acids long. Germline lookup yields CDR1 DFQATT and CDR2 SNEGSKA (reference sequence). CDR3 loop: CSAREPDGVGEQFF.

The rearrangement joins TRBV6-1 to TRBJ2-5; TCRdb designates TRBD1, a call that cannot be tested without DNA. CDR3 length: 15 residues. Looked up from germline, CDR1 is MNHNS and CDR2 is SASEGT. The CDR3 is CASRTGTGTFETQYF.

The chain is built from TRBV6-5 and TRBJ1-2. The V gene's germline CDR1 is MNHEY and CDR2 SVGAGI. The CDR3 length is 12 residues. CDR3 sequence reads: CASSQPGNGYTF.

The chain carries TRBV7-8 and TRBJ2-5; TCRdb outputs TRBD1, but without DNA this stays unchecked. Germline CDR1 SGHVS, CDR2 FQNEAQ. The length of the CDR3 is 15 residues. The CDR3 loop reads CASSASGTGQKTQYF. Based on the CDR3 plus reference TRBV7-8 and TRBJ2-5, the full variable domain is GAGVSQSPRYKVAKRGQDVALRCDPISGHVSLFWYQQALGQGPEFLTYFQNEAQLDKSGLPSDRFFAERPEGSVSTLKIQRTQQEDSAVYLCASSASGTGQKTQYFGPGTRLLVL.

The chain is built from TRBV3-1 and TRBJ2-1; with no DNA, the TCRdb D assignment of TRBD2 cannot be verified. Germline V gives CDR1 LGHDT, CDR2 YNNKEL (reference sequence). This CDR3 region has 17 residues. The CDR3 loop is CASSQDLGSSGNGEQFF.

The V gene is TRBV15, the J gene TRBJ2-4. Germline lookup yields CDR1 LNHNV and CDR2 YYDKDF (reference sequence). The CDR3 sequence is 15 residues long. CDR3 residues: CATSEERLAKNIQYF.

The genes are TRBV4-1 and TRBJ2-1; lacking DNA, the TRBD1 call made by TCRdb goes unchecked. Germline values: CDR1 MGHRA, CDR2 YSYEKL. The CDR3 sequence is 17 residues long. CDR3 residues: CASSPGQAGGFYNEQFF.

CDR3 in amino acids: CASMRDVMETGELFF. This chain links TRBV28 with TRBJ2-2; TCRdb lists TRBD1, though no DNA is available to test this call. Germline lookup yields CDR1 MDHEN and CDR2 SYDVKM. The length of the CDR3 is 15 residues.

CDR3 protein: CASARGQGTYEQYF. V is TRBV19 and J is TRBJ2-7; TCRdb gives TRBD1 as the D gene, but with no DNA this cannot be confirmed. The CDR3 is 14 residues long. The germline gives CDR1 LNHDA, CDR2 SQIVND (reference sequence).

The chain uses TRBV5-1 and TRBJ2-7. This CDR3 comprises 13 residues. The V gene's germline CDR1 is SGHRS and CDR2 YFSETQ. The CDR3 reads CASSSGPTYEQYF.

This chain uses TRBV2 with TRBJ2-7; with no DNA, the TCRdb D assignment of TRBD2 cannot be verified. Germline loops: CDR1 SNHLY, CDR2 FYNNEI. The CDR3 contains 13 residues. CDR3 amino acids: CASSSGGESEQYF.

The chain couples TRBV19 to TRBJ2-7; TCRdb's D call of TRBD1 is untestable without DNA. CDR3 size: 15 residues. Germline-derived CDR1 and CDR2 are LNHDA and SQIVND (reference sequence). This chain's CDR3 is CASSITGGTSYEQYF.

The rearrangement joins TRBV12-3 or TRBV12-4 to TRBJ2-3; lacking DNA, the TRBD1 call made by TCRdb goes unchecked. CDR3 size: 14 residues. The CDR3 sequence: CASSFRVGTDTQYF.

V gene TRBV10-2 combines with J gene TRBJ2-3; TCRdb returns TRBD1, unconfirmable since there is no DNA. CDR1 is WSHSY and CDR2 is SAAADI in the germline V gene. There are 14 residues in the CDR3. CDR3 sequence: CATSPGAPTDTQYF.

The chain employs TRBV5-1 and TRBJ2-1; TCRdb reports TRBD2, a call that lacks DNA to check it against. Looked up from germline, CDR1 is SGHRS and CDR2 is YFSETQ. The CDR3 is made up of 16 amino acids. CDR3 protein: CASSLDRGNVYNEQFF.

Judged by frequency, this clonotype is medium-sized (0.01 to 0.1%). V gene TRBV28 combines with J gene TRBJ2-1; as DNA is missing, the TRBD2 call by TCRdb cannot be tested. This CDR3 spans 14 amino acids. Germline CDR1 is MDHEN and CDR2 is SYDVKM. The CDR3 spells CASSTWTSTHEQFF.

The V call is TRBV7-8, the J call TRBJ2-1; without DNA, the TCRdb call of TRBD2 cannot be checked. The CDR3 spans 14 residues. CDR1 and CDR2 (germline): SGHVS, FQNEAQ. The chain's CDR3 is CASSLSGGTSEQFF.

The V gene is TRBV5-1, the J gene TRBJ2-1; TCRdb's D call of TRBD1 is untestable without DNA. The CDR3 extends over 16 amino acids. Germline V lookup: CDR1 SGHRS, CDR2 YFSETQ. CDR3 in amino acids: CASSFPGTASYNEQFF.

V usage is TRBV28 and J usage is TRBJ1-5; TCRdb returns TRBD1, unconfirmable since there is no DNA. The CDR3 has 14 amino acids. The germline V gene encodes CDR1 MDHEN and CDR2 SYDVKM. The CDR3 spells CASSYEGGRGPQHF.

The genes are TRBV28 and TRBJ1-2; TCRdb returns TRBD1, unconfirmable since there is no DNA. Looked up from germline, CDR1 is MDHEN and CDR2 is SYDVKM. The CDR3 totals 14 residues. CDR3 loop: CASSVITGDHGYTF.

The V call is TRBV20-1, the J call TRBJ1-2; TCRdb outputs TRBD1, but without DNA this stays unchecked. The CDR3 length is 14 residues. Germline CDR1 is DFQATT and CDR2 is SNEGSKA (reference sequence). This CDR3 is CSARDPQGEYGYTF.

The chain uses TRBV9 and TRBJ1-6; TCRdb lists TRBD1, though no DNA is available to test this call. In germline, CDR1 is SGDLS, CDR2 YYNGEE. The CDR3 sequence is 15 residues long. CDR3 sequence: CASSVVGQGTLPLHF. The variable domain in full, completed from reference TRBV9 and TRBJ1-6, reads DSGVTQTPKHLITATGQRVTLRCSPRSGDLSVYWYQQSLDQGLQFLIQYYNGEERAKGNILERFSAQQFPDLHSELNLSSLELGDSALYFCASSVVGQGTLPLHFGNGTRLTVT.